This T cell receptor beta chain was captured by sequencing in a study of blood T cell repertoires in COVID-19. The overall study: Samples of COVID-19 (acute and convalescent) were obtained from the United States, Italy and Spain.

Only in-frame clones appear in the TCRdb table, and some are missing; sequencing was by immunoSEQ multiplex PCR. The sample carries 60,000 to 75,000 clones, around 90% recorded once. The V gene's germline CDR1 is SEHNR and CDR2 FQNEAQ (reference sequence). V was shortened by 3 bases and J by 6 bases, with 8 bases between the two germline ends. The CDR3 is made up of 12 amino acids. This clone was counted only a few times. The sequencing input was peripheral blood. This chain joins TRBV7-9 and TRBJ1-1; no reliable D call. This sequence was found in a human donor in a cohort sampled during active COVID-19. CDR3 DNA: TGTGCCAGCAGCTTCGCGGGCGCTGAAGCTTTCTTT. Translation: CASSFAGAEAFF.